These 11 T cell receptor beta chains were sequenced from one sample in a study of blood T cell repertoires in COVID-19. Clones were read by immunoSEQ multiplex PCR, and TCRdb kept only the in-frame ones, dropping some. There are under 400,000 clones in the sample; about nine tenths occur only once, and just over 1% lies in the top ten. Specimen: PBMCs or T cells enriched from blood (not recorded which). The origin of the receptors is a woman in her twenties or thirties who had been exposed to COVID-19.

The gene calls are TRBV1 and TRBJ2-5; the table assigns TRBD1, which was not confirmed against the DNA. TRBV1 is reported as a pseudogene. The CDR3 is 14 amino acids. CDR3 residues: CTSSQKTGEETQYF. The CDR3 DNA reads TGCACCAGCAGCCAAAAGACAGGGGAAGAGACCCAGTACTTC.

The rearrangement links TRBV29-1 to TRBJ2-7, with D possibly being TRBD2 (6 bases). This CDR3 has 14 amino acids. CDR1 and CDR2 from the germline V gene are SQVTM and ANQGSEA. The V and J ends lost 5 bases and 1 base respectively, with 15 bases between them. The CDR3 loop reads CSVRRDWPSYEQYF. The CDR3 nucleotides are TGCAGCGTTCGACGGGACTGGCCTTCCTACGAGCAGTACTTC.

The V gene is TRBV6-5, the J gene TRBJ1-1; 7 nucleotides align to TRBD1. This CDR3 spans 15 amino acids. Germline lookup yields CDR1 MNHEY and CDR2 SVGAGI. V dropped 4 bases and J dropped 4; count of bases not matched to a gene: 9. Here the CDR3 reads CASSSQVNRGTEAFF. The CDR3 DNA is TGTGCCAGCAGTTCACAAGTCAACAGGGGCACTGAAGCTTTCTTT.

The chain's CDR3 is CALQGEAFF. CDR3 DNA: TGTGCCTTACAGGGTGAAGCTTTCTTT. This chain joins TRBV30 and TRBJ1-1, with a tentative D call TRBD1 (6 bases). This CDR3 spans 9 amino acids. Germline V gene lookup returns CDR1 GTSNPN and CDR2 SVGIG (reference sequence). V was trimmed by 7 bases and J by 7 bases, leaving 7 bases between them.

The chain has TRBV19 and TRBJ1-6; a weak D match, TRBD1 (5 bases). There are 14 residues in the CDR3. The germline V gene encodes CDR1 LNHDA and CDR2 SQIVND (reference sequence). The V gene lost 10 bases and the J gene lost 9 bases, with 19 bases spanning the gap. The CDR3 sequence: CATAAGREVSPLHF. DNA of the CDR3: TGTGCCACCGCGGCGGGCAGGGAGGTTTCACCCCTCCACTTT.

The chain couples TRBV5-1 to TRBJ1-2; TRBD1 matches at 11 bases. V dropped 4 bases and J dropped 0; count of bases not matched to a gene: 8. Germline CDR1 reads SGHRS; CDR2 reads YFSETQ. The CDR3 loop spans 17 amino acids. The CDR3 loop is CASSASGTGGPNYGYTF. As DNA, the CDR3 is TGCGCCAGCAGCGCCTCCGGGACAGGGGGACCTAACTATGGCTACACCTTC.

The chain combines TRBV29-1 with TRBJ2-7; tentative D call: TRBD1 (5 bases). CDR3 length: 13 amino acids. Deletions cut 3 bases from V and 0 bases from J, with 9 bases between. The V gene's germline CDR1 is SQVTM and CDR2 ANQGSEA. CDR3 in DNA: TGCAGCGTTGACACTGACAGCTCCTACGAGCAGTACTTC. Translated: CSVDTDSSYEQYF.

This clone was picked up one time. The chain joins TRBV6-2 or TRBV6-3 to TRBJ2-1; 9 positions agree with TRBD2. Germline CDR1 and CDR2: MNHEY and SVGEGT. J was trimmed by 7 bases and V by 4 bases; bases with no gene match: 8. The CDR3 covers 15 residues. DNA for the CDR3: TGTGCCAGCAGTTGGGGTACTAGCGGGTTAAATGAGCAGTTCTTC. This encodes CASSWGTSGLNEQFF.

This sequence joins TRBV11-2 and TRBJ2-2; no clear D gene. Germline V CDR1 and CDR2: SGHAT, FQNNGV. The CDR3 has 15 amino acids. The germline V and J ends were trimmed by 1 base and 9 bases, with 15 bases remaining between them. The CDR3 sequence is CASSLAAGSGRELFF. The CDR3 coding sequence is TGTGCCAGCAGCTTAGCGGCTGGCTCAGGCAGGGAGCTGTTTTTT. Drawing the rest from reference TRBV11-2 and TRBJ2-2, the complete variable domain is EAGVAQSPRYKIIEKRQSVAFWCNPISGHATLYWYQQILGQGPKLLIQFQNNGVVDDSQLPKDRFSAERLKGVDSTLKIQPAKLEDSAVYLCASSLAAGSGRELFFGEGSRLTVL.

This clone was seen more than once but under ten times. The chain is built from TRBV5-1 and TRBJ2-7, with D possibly matching TRBD2 (6 bases). Trimming shortened V by 0 bases and J by 7 bases, and 17 bases separated the two germline ends. This CDR3 is 15 amino acids long. Germline CDR1 SGHRS, CDR2 YFSETQ. The CDR3 DNA reads as TGCGCCAGCAGCTTGGACGGTAGCGGTCGAGGGGAGCAGTACTTC. This gives the protein CASSLDGSGRGEQYF.

V gene TRBV11-2 combines with J gene TRBJ1-6; the D gene is possibly TRBD1 (5 bases). The CDR3 runs to 18 residues. V lost 6 bases and J 6 bases, leaving 24 bases between the germline ends. CDR1 is SGHAT, CDR2 FQNNGV, per germline. CDR3: CASSLRFPEGIRNSPLHF. The CDR3 nucleotides read TGTGCCAGCAGTCTCCGCTTCCCGGAGGGGATTCGTAATTCACCCCTCCACTTT.